The 21 T cell receptor beta chains in this list originate from one sample, sequenced in a study of blood T cell repertoires in COVID-19. Profiling relied on immunoSEQ multiplex PCR, and the TCRdb table lists in-frame clones only, not all of them. The data hold roughly 220,000 clones, with 82% observed a single time. Sequencing used peripheral blood. The origin of the receptors is a woman older than 75 with COVID-19, enrolled during active disease.

The CDR3 region is CASSYPKGDPKFDEQYF. In DNA, the CDR3 is TGTGCCAGCAGTTACCCGAAGGGGGACCCCAAGTTCGACGAGCAGTACTTC. V is TRBV6-2 or TRBV6-3 and J is TRBJ2-7; the D gene is possibly TRBD1 (6 bases). This CDR3 spans 17 amino acids. Trimming took off 2 bases at V and 5 bases at J, with 22 bases between the two ends. CDR1 is MNHEY and CDR2 is SVGEGT in the germline V gene.

The CDR3 DNA reads as TGTGCCAGCATCCCCAGCGACTCTGGAAACACCATATATTTT. Its protein product is CASIPSDSGNTIYF. The chain uses TRBV6-6 and TRBJ1-3; D remains unclear. Per germline, CDR1 MNHNY and CDR2 SVGAGI (reference sequence). V dropped 7 bases and J dropped 0 bases, with 10 bases sitting between them. This CDR3 spans 14 amino acids.

The chain uses TRBV9 and TRBJ1-1; D call uncertain. The CDR3 runs 15 residues. Trimming shortened V by 0 bases and J by 1 base, and 10 bases separated the two germline ends. Per the germline V gene, CDR1 is SGDLS and CDR2 is YYNGEE. The CDR3 region is CASSVAGGENTEAFF. CDR3 sequence (DNA): TGTGCCAGCAGCGTAGCTGGCGGGGAGAACACTGAAGCTTTCTTT.

The chain joins TRBV15 to TRBJ1-3, with D possibly being TRBD1 (5 bases). CDR3 length: 16 residues. Trimming took 1 base from V and 2 from J, leaving 12 bases between them. From germline, CDR1 is LNHNV and CDR2 YYDKDF (reference sequence). CDR3 bases: TGTGCCACCAGCAGAGGGGGCACGACGGCTGGAAACACCATATATTTT. Amino acid sequence: CATSRGGTTAGNTIYF.

The chain joins TRBV29-1 to TRBJ2-1; 7 nucleotides line up with TRBD2. The V gene's germline CDR1 is SQVTM and CDR2 ANQGSEA. V lost 5 bases, J lost 10 bases, and 14 bases stayed unmatched. The CDR3 is 14 amino acids. The CDR3 DNA follows: TGCAGCGTTCCGAGCGGGGCGGAATTAATAGAGCAGTTCTTC. It encodes CSVPSGAELIEQFF.

V and J are TRBV11-3 and TRBJ1-1; the match to TRBD1 covers 9 bases. This CDR3 is 13 amino acids long. The trim removed 0 bases at V and 8 bases at J, leaving 1 base unmatched. Germline CDR1 reads SGHNT; CDR2 reads YENEEA. CDR3 in amino acids: CASSLEQGAEAFF. CDR3 nucleotide sequence: TGTGCCAGCAGCTTAGAACAGGGGGCAGAAGCTTTCTTT.

The chain combines TRBV7-6 with TRBJ1-1; D is unclear. Germline values: CDR1 SGHVS, CDR2 FNYEAQ. V was cut by 5 bases and J by 5 bases, with 21 bases left in between. The CDR3 extends over 16 amino acids. The CDR3 loop is CASSAGLPSRGTEAFF. DNA for the CDR3: TGTGCCAGCAGCGCGGGTCTCCCGAGTCGGGGAACTGAAGCTTTCTTT.

The chain is built from TRBV6-5 and TRBJ1-2, with a possible D match to TRBD1 (6 bases). Germline assignment: CDR1 MNHEY and CDR2 SVGAGI. There are 14 residues in the CDR3. V gave up 4 bases and J gave up 5 bases, with 14 bases separating them. The CDR3 reads CASSFGQGGYGYTF. The CDR3 DNA is TGTGCCAGCAGTTTCGGACAAGGGGGATATGGCTACACCTTC.

V gene TRBV2 combines with J gene TRBJ2-2; D might be TRBD2 (7 bases). V lost 8 bases, J lost 7 bases, and 20 bases lay in between. This CDR3 has 15 amino acids. CDR1 SNHLY and CDR2 FYNNEI come from the germline V gene. CDR3 sequence reads: CASRPGGGGDGELFF. Written as DNA, the CDR3 is TGTGCCAGCCGCCCGGGGGGCGGAGGGGACGGGGAGCTGTTTTTT.

The chain joins TRBV28 to TRBJ1-2; D ambiguous. V was clipped by 5 bases and J by 4 bases, with 14 bases between them. The germline gives CDR1 MDHEN, CDR2 SYDVKM. The CDR3 is 14 residues long. CDR3 nucleotides: TGTGCCAGCAGTCCCACCGCGCTAACCTATGGCTACACCTTC. This sequence encodes CASSPTALTYGYTF.

This chain uses TRBV27 with TRBJ1-2, with 10 bases identical to TRBD1. This CDR3 spans 13 amino acids. From germline, CDR1 is MNHEY and CDR2 SMNVEV (reference sequence). Unmatched junction bases numbered 5, after V lost 5 bases and J lost 8 bases. The CDR3 DNA is TGTGCCAGCAGTGGCGGGACAGGGGACGGCTACACCTTC. Translated, it gives CASSGGTGDGYTF.

This clone has a single count. The chain combines TRBV4-1 with TRBJ1-1, with TRBD1 as a possible D gene (6 bases). The CDR3 runs to 19 residues. Germline values: CDR1 MGHRA, CDR2 YSYEKL. The V end was cut by 0 bases, the J end by 0 bases, with 20 bases between. The CDR3 DNA is TGCGCCAGCAGCCAAGATCCCCCTTCACCCTACAGGGTGAACACTGAAGCTTTCTTT. Protein product: CASSQDPPSPYRVNTEAFF.

Written as DNA, the CDR3 is TGTGCCAGCAGTTACTCGAAACGCGTCGAGCAGTACTTC. It encodes CASSYSKRVEQYF. This rearrangement joins TRBV6-5 to TRBJ2-7, with D hard to call. Germline V gene data show CDR1 as MNHEY and CDR2 as SVGAGI. The CDR3 runs to 13 residues. V was clipped by 0 bases and J by 6 bases, with 9 bases between them.

The rearrangement joins TRBV3-1 (or the pseudogene TRBV3-2) to TRBJ1-1, with unresolved D. The V end was cut by 0 bases, the J end by 11 bases, with 10 bases between. The CDR3 is 12 residues long. Germline-derived CDR1 and CDR2 are LGHDT and YNNKEL (reference sequence). The CDR3 here is CASSQDRLMAFF. The CDR3 DNA reads as TGTGCCAGCAGCCAAGATCGACTGATGGCTTTCTTT.

CDR3 sequence reads: CASSILTATGNTIYF. CDR3 DNA sequence: TGTGCCAGTAGTATCCTGACAGCGACTGGAAACACCATATATTTT. The rearrangement links TRBV19 to TRBJ1-3; D might be TRBD1 (5 bases). The CDR3 covers 15 residues. The V gene lost 3 bases and the J gene lost 2 bases, with 11 bases spanning the gap. In germline, CDR1 is LNHDA, CDR2 SQIVND (reference sequence).

This clone came up many times. This chain links TRBV27 with TRBJ1-6; 12 bases line up with TRBD1. This CDR3 is built from 16 residues. Looked up from germline, CDR1 is MNHEY and CDR2 is SMNVEV (reference sequence). Trimming at V came to 5 bases and at J to 6 bases, leaving 5 bases not matched to a gene. The CDR3 DNA reads TGTGCCAGCAGTGGGACAGGGGGCGGATTTAATTCACCCCTCCACTTT. Translating it yields CASSGTGGGFNSPLHF.

The rearrangement links TRBV11-2 to TRBJ2-1; D is perhaps TRBD2 (6 bases). This CDR3 comprises 12 residues. CDR1 is SGHAT and CDR2 is FQNNGV in the germline V gene. Deletions cut 1 base from V and 14 bases from J, with 12 bases between. Here the CDR3 reads CASSLGGVREFF. CDR3 nucleotides: TGTGCCAGCAGCTTAGGGGGGGTTAGGGAGTTCTTC.

The chain combines TRBV7-3 with TRBJ2-3; perhaps TRBD2 as D (6 bases). Germline loops: CDR1 SGHTA, CDR2 FQGTGA. The V end was cut by 5 bases, the J end by 3 bases, with 15 bases between. The CDR3 totals 15 residues. The CDR3 DNA is TGTGCCAGCAGCCCCGCCCCCGGGAGAACAGATACGCAGTATTTT. Translated, it gives CASSPAPGRTDTQYF.

The J gene is TRBJ2-2, the V gene TRBV19, with no clear D. In germline, CDR1 is LNHDA, CDR2 SQIVND (reference sequence). This CDR3 has 15 residues. Trimming pared 10 bases from V and 1 base from J, leaving 16 bases between. As DNA, the CDR3 is TGTGCCACCGAATCGATTAACAGGAACACCGGGGAGCTGTTTTTT. Protein product: CATESINRNTGELFF. Together with reference TRBV19 and TRBJ2-2, the CDR3 gives the full variable domain: DGGITQSPKYLFRKEGQNVTLSCEQNLNHDAMYWYRQDPGQGLRLIYYSQIVNDFQKGDIAEGYSVSREKKESFPLTVTSAQKNPTAFYLCATESINRNTGELFFGEGSRLTVL.

This clone was counted between two and nine times. V gene TRBV7-9 combines with J gene TRBJ1-2; D is ambiguous. Germline V gene data show CDR1 as SEHNR and CDR2 as FQNEAQ (reference sequence). V was pared by 5 bases and J by 7 bases, with 17 bases between. CDR3 length: 14 residues. The CDR3 DNA follows: TGTGCCAGCAGCGCCCGCTTTACAGTTAGTGGCTACACCTTC. It is translated as CASSARFTVSGYTF.

The J gene is TRBJ1-1, the V gene TRBV21-1. TRBV21-1 is annotated as a pseudogene. The CDR3 spans 12 residues. The CDR3 DNA reads as TGTGCCAGCAGATTCGGGGTGGTTGGAGCTTTCTTT. Amino acid sequence: CASRFGVVGAFF.